The 20 T cell receptor beta chains given below trace back to one sample, sequenced in a study of OX40 agonist ivuxolimab in advanced cancers. Sequencing used immunoSEQ multiplex PCR; TCRdb keeps in-frame clones, though not all of them. The sample lists 15,000 to 20,000 clones, around 69% occurring once. The source was CD4+ or CD8+ T cells sorted from blood, collected in a trial of the OX40 agonist ivuxolimab. These TCRs come from an adult with an advanced solid tumor such as melanoma, head and neck, liver or kidney cancer.

The chain links TRBV27 to TRBJ1-2; D is ambiguous. Trimming left V 3 bases short and J 6 bases short, with 14 bases between. The CDR3 is 14 residues long. From germline, CDR1 is MNHEY and CDR2 SMNVEV (reference sequence). CDR3: CASSLTPGHHGYTF. CDR3 in DNA: TGTGCCAGCAGTTTGACCCCAGGTCATCATGGCTACACCTTC.

The chain is built from TRBV7-2 and TRBJ2-7, with 7 bases that match TRBD2. After removal of 5 bases from V and 1 base from J, the junction contained 8 bases not matched to a gene. The CDR3 totals 15 residues. Germline CDR1 and CDR2: SGHTA and FQGNSA. As DNA, the CDR3 is TGTGCCAGCAGCCCCACGGGCGGGAGTTCCTACGAGCAGTACTTC. Translating it yields CASSPTGGSSYEQYF.

This clone was observed once. J is TRBJ2-7 and V is TRBV7-3, with D perhaps matching TRBD2 (6 bases). Germline V gives CDR1 SGHTA, CDR2 FQGTGA. The V end lost 5 bases, the J end lost 0 bases, and 14 bases lay between the germline ends. CDR3 length: 15 residues. Here the CDR3 reads CASSLLAVGSYEQYF. Here the CDR3 DNA reads TGTGCCAGCAGCCTACTAGCTGTCGGCTCCTACGAGCAGTACTTC.

V and J are TRBV28 and TRBJ2-1, with a weak D call TRBD2 (7 bases). The CDR3 runs to 18 residues. The germline V gene encodes CDR1 MDHEN and CDR2 SYDVKM. Deletions cut 5 bases from V and 0 bases from J, with 20 bases between. Here the CDR3 reads CASSQGSLAPSSYNEQFF. For the CDR3, the DNA is TGTGCCAGCAGTCAGGGGTCACTAGCGCCGAGCTCCTACAATGAGCAGTTCTTC.

The chain uses TRBV30 and TRBJ2-3; D is perhaps TRBD1 or TRBD2 (5 bases each). Per the germline V gene, CDR1 is GTSNPN and CDR2 is SVGIG (reference sequence). Trimming removed 6 bases at V and 1 base at J, with 20 bases between. This CDR3 comprises 16 residues. CDR3 protein: CACPLWGRGGTDTQYF. Written as DNA, the CDR3 is TGTGCCTGCCCTCTCTGGGGGAGAGGGGGCACAGATACGCAGTATTTT.

The chain combines TRBV7-9 with TRBJ2-1, with D unresolved. Trimming took 5 bases from V and 10 from J, leaving 15 bases between them. Looked up from germline, CDR1 is SEHNR and CDR2 is FQNEAQ (reference sequence). This CDR3 region has 13 residues. The CDR3 protein is CASSVTGVREQFF. CDR3 coding DNA: TGTGCCAGCAGCGTTACTGGCGTCAGGGAGCAGTTCTTC.

This clone was recorded a few times. As DNA, the CDR3 is TGTGCCAGCTCACCAGTGGCGGAGCAAGAGACCCAGTACTTC. Protein product: CASSPVAEQETQYF. The rearrangement links TRBV18 to TRBJ2-5; D unresolved. Per germline, CDR1 KGHSH and CDR2 LQKENI. Deletions cut 2 bases from V and 2 bases from J, with 9 bases between. The CDR3 consists of 14 residues.

J is TRBJ2-7 and V is TRBV6-5; 8 bases align to TRBD1. The V gene's germline CDR1 is MNHEY and CDR2 SVGAGI. The CDR3 contains 14 residues. With V trimmed by 6 bases and J by 0 bases, 4 bases remained unmatched. For the CDR3, the DNA is TGTGCCAGCAGCATGGACAGGGTCTCCTACGAGCAGTACTTC. Amino acids: CASSMDRVSYEQYF.

The chain combines TRBV29-1 with TRBJ1-2; no clear D gene. V dropped 0 bases and J dropped 3 bases, with 14 bases sitting between them. CDR3 length equals 15 residues. Germline CDR1 SQVTM, CDR2 ANQGSEA. The CDR3 DNA reads TGCAGCGTTGAAGAAATCGACACGAACCACTATGGCTACACCTTC. Protein product: CSVEEIDTNHYGYTF.

The chain couples TRBV18 to TRBJ2-3; 12 nucleotides align to TRBD2. This CDR3 is 15 amino acids long. Germline V CDR1 and CDR2: KGHSH, LQKENI. With 5 bases clipped from V and 5 bases from J, the junction kept 5 bases outside the gene matches. The CDR3 is CASSSLAGGRDTQYF. CDR3 nucleotide sequence: TGTGCCAGCTCATCACTAGCGGGAGGAAGAGATACGCAGTATTTT.

The genes are TRBV9 and TRBJ2-6; unclear D gene. Germline loops: CDR1 SGDLS, CDR2 YYNGEE. The CDR3 runs 14 residues. V lost 0 bases and J lost 1, with 2 bases in between. This chain's CDR3 is CASSVASGANVLTF. The CDR3 bases are TGTGCCAGCAGCGTAGCTTCTGGGGCCAACGTCCTGACTTTC.

This sequence joins TRBV4-2 and TRBJ1-1, with D tentatively TRBD1 (6 bases). This CDR3 is built from 13 residues. Trimming cost V 5 bases and J 4 bases, with 11 bases left between them. Germline V gene lookup returns CDR1 LGHNA and CDR2 YNFKEQ. The CDR3 loop reads CASSLGGATEAFF. Here the CDR3 DNA reads TGTGCCAGCAGCTTGGGGGGGGCCACTGAAGCTTTCTTT.

This clone has a single count. The gene calls are TRBV5-8 and TRBJ2-7; D uncertain. The CDR3 covers 13 residues. Germline assignment: CDR1 SGHTS and CDR2 YDEGEE. Trimming cost V 5 bases and J 2 bases, with 11 bases left between them. The CDR3 sequence is CASRKEGAYEQYF. The CDR3 DNA reads TGTGCCAGCAGGAAAGAAGGAGCCTACGAGCAGTACTTC.

There are a few counts of this clone. The chain employs TRBV27 and TRBJ1-4; D gene ambiguous. Trimming took 2 bases from V and 11 from J, leaving 9 bases between them. This CDR3 is built from 12 residues. Germline-derived CDR1 and CDR2 are MNHEY and SMNVEV (reference sequence). The CDR3 DNA reads as TGTGCCAGCAGTTTAATCGGGCAGAAACTGTTTTTT. It is translated as CASSLIGQKLFF. Based on the CDR3 plus reference TRBV27 and TRBJ1-4, the full variable domain is EAQVTQNPRYLITVTGKKLTVTCSQNMNHEYMSWYRQDPGLGLRQIYYSMNVEVTDKGDVPEGYKVSRKEKRNFPLILESPSPNQTSLYFCASSLIGQKLFFGSGTQLSVL.

The V call is TRBV11-2, the J call TRBJ2-2, with D perhaps matching TRBD2 (5 bases). V lost 4 bases and J lost 10, with 7 bases in between. Germline CDR1 is SGHAT and CDR2 is FQNNGV. The CDR3 extends over 11 amino acids. DNA for the CDR3: TGTGCCAGCAGCTCGACTAAGGAGCTGTTTTTT. It codes for CASSSTKELFF. Together with reference TRBV11-2 and TRBJ2-2, the CDR3 gives the full variable domain: EAGVAQSPRYKIIEKRQSVAFWCNPISGHATLYWYQQILGQGPKLLIQFQNNGVVDDSQLPKDRFSAERLKGVDSTLKIQPAKLEDSAVYLCASSSTKELFFGEGSRLTVL.

The chain combines TRBV11-2 with TRBJ2-1; 8 bases are shared with TRBD2. J was trimmed by 9 bases and V by 5 bases; bases with no gene match: 3. Germline CDR1 and CDR2: SGHAT and FQNNGV. This CDR3 contains 12 residues. The CDR3 protein is CASSVTSGEQFF. CDR3 coding DNA: TGTGCCAGCAGCGTTACTAGCGGTGAGCAGTTCTTC.

The rearrangement joins TRBV28 to TRBJ1-1, with D possibly TRBD1 on 5 matching bases. Germline loops: CDR1 MDHEN, CDR2 SYDVKM. The CDR3 spans 11 residues. V was clipped by 1 base and J by 12 bases, with 9 bases between them. The CDR3 here is CASSLLRGTFF. The CDR3 DNA reads as TGTGCCAGCAGTTTATTAAGGGGAACTTTCTTT.

V and J are TRBV28 and TRBJ1-2, with TRBD1 matching 10 bases. CDR1 is MDHEN, CDR2 SYDVKM, per germline. CDR3 size: 16 residues. V lost 5 bases to trimming and J lost 4 bases; unmatched junction nucleotides: 10. CDR3 amino acids: CASSTNRDRGGYGYTF. Here the CDR3 DNA reads TGTGCCAGCAGTACTAACCGGGACAGGGGAGGCTATGGCTACACCTTC.

The chain combines TRBV28 with TRBJ2-7; possible D gene TRBD1, 6 bases. Trimming removed 6 bases from V and 3 bases from J, with 9 bases in between. The CDR3 consists of 12 residues. Germline loops: CDR1 MDHEN, CDR2 SYDVKM. DNA of the CDR3: TGTGCCAGCAGCCAGGGGTACTACGAGCAGTACTTC. Translating gives CASSQGYYEQYF.

This sequence joins TRBV4-1 and TRBJ2-7; perhaps TRBD2 as D (6 bases). Trimming took off 1 base at V and 5 bases at J, with 12 bases between the two ends. CDR3 length equals 14 residues. CDR1 MGHRA and CDR2 YSYEKL come from the germline V gene. The DNA for the CDR3 is TGCGCCAGCAGCCAAGGGCCGGGAGCCGACGAGCAGTACTTC. Residues: CASSQGPGADEQYF.